One and the same sample provided the 6 T cell receptor beta chains below, sequenced in a study of blood T cell repertoires in COVID-19. Data came from immunoSEQ multiplex PCR; TCRdb stores just in-frame clones and leaves some out. The sample yields 200,000 or so clones, about 83% seen once. Material for sequencing was PBMCs or T cells enriched from blood (not recorded which). All receptors derive from a woman in her fifties or sixties who had been exposed to COVID-19.

This clone turned up a few times. The rearrangement links TRBV5-1 to TRBJ2-2; weak D call: TRBD2 (5 bases). Germline CDR1 and CDR2: SGHRS and YFSETQ. The CDR3 contains 16 residues. Trimming removed 0 bases from V and 4 bases from J, with 13 bases in between. This chain's CDR3 is CASSLALVGSTGELFF. The CDR3 DNA sequence: TGCGCCAGCAGCTTGGCTCTAGTAGGGAGCACCGGGGAGCTGTTTTTT.

The chain uses TRBV19 and TRBJ1-4; D remains ambiguous. The CDR3 has 12 amino acids. V was clipped by 4 bases and J by 5 bases, with 5 bases between them. The germline CDR1 and CDR2 sequences are LNHDA and SQIVND (reference sequence). CDR3 sequence reads: CASSTPNEKLFF. CDR3 bases: TGTGCCAGTAGTACCCCGAATGAAAAACTGTTTTTT.

The genes are TRBV2 and TRBJ2-1, with 11 bases that match TRBD2. Germline loops: CDR1 SNHLY, CDR2 FYNNEI. This CDR3 is built from 15 residues. With V trimmed by 6 bases and J by 3 bases, 4 bases remained unmatched. The CDR3: CASRLAGEIYNEQFF. CDR3 nucleotides: TGTGCCAGCAGACTAGCGGGGGAGATCTACAATGAGCAGTTCTTC.

The J gene is TRBJ1-3, the V gene TRBV28; a weak D match, TRBD1 (6 bases). Germline V CDR1 and CDR2: MDHEN, SYDVKM. The length of the CDR3 is 14 residues. The V end lost 7 bases, the J end lost 1 base, and 11 bases lay between the germline ends. The CDR3 DNA sequence: TGTGCCAGCATCCCCAGGGGATCTGGAAACACCATATATTTT. Its protein is CASIPRGSGNTIYF.

The chain joins TRBV6-2 or TRBV6-3 to TRBJ2-3; perhaps TRBD1 as D (6 bases). Per germline, CDR1 MNHEY and CDR2 SVGEGT. V lost 4 bases and J lost 0, with 11 bases in between. This CDR3 region has 15 residues. The CDR3 DNA sequence: TGTGCCAGCAGTTGGGACAACCTGAGCACAGATACGCAGTATTTT. Protein sequence: CASSWDNLSTDTQYF.

The V and J genes are TRBV25-1 and TRBJ1-6; 7 bases line up with TRBD1. J was trimmed by 9 bases and V by 11 bases; bases with no gene match: 13. CDR3 length: 14 amino acids. Germline V CDR1 and CDR2: MGHDK, SYGVNS. The CDR3 DNA sequence: TGTGCCTCCTCCCAGGGGGTGAGGATTTCACCCCTCCACTTT. Protein sequence: CASSQGVRISPLHF.